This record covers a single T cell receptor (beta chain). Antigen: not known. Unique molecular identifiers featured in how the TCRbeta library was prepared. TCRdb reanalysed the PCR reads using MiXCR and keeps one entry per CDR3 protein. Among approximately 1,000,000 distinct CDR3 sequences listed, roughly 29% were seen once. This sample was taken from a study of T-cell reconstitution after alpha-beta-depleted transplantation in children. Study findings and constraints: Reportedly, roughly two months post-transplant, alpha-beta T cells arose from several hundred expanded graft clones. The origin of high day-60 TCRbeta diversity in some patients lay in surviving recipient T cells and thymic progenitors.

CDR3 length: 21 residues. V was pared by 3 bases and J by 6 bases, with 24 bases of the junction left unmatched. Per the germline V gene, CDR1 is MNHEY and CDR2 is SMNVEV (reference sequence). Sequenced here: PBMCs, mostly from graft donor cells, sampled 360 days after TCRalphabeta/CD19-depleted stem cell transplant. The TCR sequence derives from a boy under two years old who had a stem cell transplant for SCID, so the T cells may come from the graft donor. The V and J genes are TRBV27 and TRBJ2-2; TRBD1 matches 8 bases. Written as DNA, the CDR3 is TGTGCCAGCAGTTTTTTATCCCCTCGTCGACAGGGGTTTAGAGGAGCCGGGGAGCTGTTTTTT. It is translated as CASSFLSPRRQGFRGAGELFF.